The clone carrying this T cell receptor beta chain was counted only a few times. The antigen remains undetermined. Germline V gene lookup returns CDR1 SGHVS and CDR2 FNYEAQ. The ends lost 5 bases at V and 6 bases at J; junction bases unmatched: 9. The CDR3 consists of 15 residues. This sample is drawn from a study of CD8 T cells in ankylosing spondylitis. It was by quantitative 5'-RACE with molecular barcodes that TCR beta libraries were made. TCRdb redid the calling of the 5' RACE reads with MiXCR, one entry per CDR3 protein. Here the sample spans 700,000 to 1,000,000 distinct CDR3 sequences, approximately 12% being singletons. Study-level results: Blood of patients with ankylosing spondylitis appeared to be characterized by a TCR beta motif of several highly homologous variants.

This receptor was identified in a male donor with ankylosing spondylitis. The rearrangement uses TRBV7-6 and TRBJ2-1; 8 nucleotides align to TRBD2. Sequencing was performed on blood, either unsorted or a sorted T cell fraction (not recorded which). In DNA form, the CDR3 reads TGTGCCAGCAGCCTCCAGGCGGGAGGATTCAATGAGCAGTTCTTC. This encodes CASSLQAGGFNEQFF. The whole variable domain, filled in from reference TRBV7-6 and TRBJ2-1, reads GAGVSQSPRYKVTKRGQDVALRCDPISGHVSLYWYRQALGQGPEFLTYFNYEAQQDKSGLPNDRFSAERPEGSISTLTIQRTEQRDSAMYRCASSLQAGGFNEQFFGPGTRLTVL.